This T cell receptor (beta chain) was captured in a study of shared clonotypes between healthy human individuals. Study-wide results and caveats: Shared across several donors were approximately 5% of the naive CD4 clonotypes. Memory subsets generally showed smaller estimated richness than naive subsets did.

This table comes from immunoSEQ multiplex PCR, and its TCRdb copy is limited to in-frame clones, with some not included. Seen here are a few million clones, 90% to 95% observed once, and the top ten hold about 0.13%. The CDR3 is 18 amino acids. Deletions cut 1 base from V and 1 base from J, with 18 bases between. Looked up from germline, CDR1 is SGHVS and CDR2 is FQNEAQ. Naive CD45RA+ and memory CD45RA-negative subsets were split from CD4+ cells. In regard to this clone: Its antigen is unidentified.

The chain recombines TRBV7-8 with TRBJ2-3; D is possibly TRBD1 or TRBD2 (6 bases each). Sequencing was performed on naive CD4+ T cells sorted from blood. Documented subset: CD45RA+ positively selected. The source is a man aged 18 to 29 in good health. The CDR3 region has the DNA TGTGCCAGCAGCTTAGAGTGGTTGGAGGGACATCGCACAGATACGCAGTATTTT. It translates to CASSLEWLEGHRTDTQYF.